A selection of T cell receptor beta chains follows, all from one sample in a study of T-cell reconstitution after alpha-beta-depleted transplantation in children. TCRdb called the PCR reads again in MiXCR, with one record for every CDR3 protein. The sample carries around 960,000 distinct CDR3 sequences, about 30% recorded once. The sample was PBMCs, mostly from graft donor cells, taken 360 days after TCRalphabeta/CD19-depleted stem cell transplant. Receptor source: a boy in the first two years of life who had a stem cell transplant for SCID, so the T cells may come from the graft donor. Both conserved end residues are part of each CDR3. A D gene is named only where the DNA matches it firmly. The listing skips clone size in some rows; elsewhere it reads once, few, many or a size class.

V gene	CDR3 length	clone size	J gene	D gene	CDR3 DNA	CDR3 protein
TRBV24-1	14	few	TRBJ2-3	TRBD2	TGTGCCACCAGTGATTTGCGGGGGGATGATACGCAGTATTTT	CATSDLRGDDTQYF
TRBV29-1	14	many	TRBJ1-4	-	TGCAGCGTAACGTCAGGAGGGGATAATGAAAAACTGTTTTTT	CSVTSGGDNEKLFF
TRBV2	13	few	TRBJ2-1	-	TGTGCCAGCCGTCAGGACCAGGGGAATGAGCAGTTCTTC	CASRQDQGNEQFF
TRBV4-3	17	-	TRBJ2-2	TRBD2	TGCGCCAGCAGCCAAGATTTGGAACTAGCGGGGGTTGGGGAGCTGTTTTTT	CASSQDLELAGVGELFF
TRBV20-1	14	-	TRBJ2-7	-	TGCAGTGCCCGACAGCTTTTGAACTCCTACGAGCAGTACTTC	CSARQLLNSYEQYF
TRBV6-5	15	few	TRBJ1-1	-	TGTGCCAGCAGTTACTCGTATGCGAAGAACACTGAAGCTTTCTTT	CASSYSYAKNTEAFF
TRBV29-1	12	many	TRBJ2-5	-	TGCAGCGTTGGGGGTAGCGGCGAGACCCAGTACTTC	CSVGGSGETQYF
TRBV20-1	17	-	TRBJ2-3	TRBD2	TGCAGTGCCGAAACCGGGACTAGCGGGGGTGGCACAGATACGCAGTATTTT	CSAETGTSGGGTDTQYF
TRBV15	12	few	TRBJ2-3	-	TGTGCCACCAGCAGAGATTGGGATACGCAGTATTTT	CATSRDWDTQYF
TRBV28	15	-	TRBJ2-6	-	TGTGCCAGCAGAAAAGGGGGCTCTGGGGCCAACGTCCTGACTTTC	CASRKGGSGANVLTF
TRBV27	15	few	TRBJ2-3	-	TGTGCCAGCAGTGGTGGGGGCCACGGGGCAGATACGCAGTATTTT	CASSGGGHGADTQYF
TRBV4-3	17	-	TRBJ2-5	-	TGCGCCAGCAGCCAAGATTGGGCCAGCCGTGAGGGAGAGACCCAGTACTTC	CASSQDWASREGETQYF
TRBV6-1	13	-	TRBJ1-2	-	TGTGCCAGCAGACAGGGATGGCTATTTGGCTACACCTTC	CASRQGWLFGYTF
TRBV4-3	17	-	TRBJ2-7	-	TGCGCCAGCAGCCAAGATGGGGTGGTCAGGGGGGTCTACGAGCAGTACTTC	CASSQDGVVRGVYEQYF
TRBV7-8	14	few	TRBJ2-5	TRBD2	TGTGCCAGCAGCTCCCTAGCGGGGAGAGAGACCCAGTACTTC	CASSSLAGRETQYF
TRBV2	14	few	TRBJ1-1	TRBD1	TGTGCCAGCAGTGAAAGACAGGGGAACGCTGAAGCTTTCTTT	CASSERQGNAEAFF
TRBV2	12	once	TRBJ2-2	-	TGTGCCAGCAGTGACTTTGCCGGGGAGCTGTTTTTT	CASSDFAGELFF
TRBV18	13	-	TRBJ2-1	-	TGTGCCAGCTCGTACCCCGAGGGTGGTGAGCAGTTCTTC	CASSYPEGGEQFF
TRBV18	19	-	TRBJ2-4	TRBD1	TGTGCCAGCTCACTCCAGTCCAACCGACAGGGGATAGCCAAAAACATTCAGTACTTC	CASSLQSNRQGIAKNIQYF
TRBV6-2/TRBV6-3	12	-	TRBJ2-7	-	TGTGCCAGCGGACTCGGCCTTGGTGTGCAGTACTTC	CASGLGLGVQYF
TRBV12-3/TRBV12-4	13	-	TRBJ2-3	-	TGTGCCAGCGCCGGCGGGAGCACAGATACGCAGTATTTT	CASAGGSTDTQYF
TRBV20-1	13	few	TRBJ1-1	-	TGCAGTGCTAGTCAGGGGTCGAGAGCTGAAGCTTTCTTT	CSASQGSRAEAFF
TRBV3-1	16	-	TRBJ1-1	-	TGTGCCAGCAGCCAAGATTGGTTTAAGGGGGGCACTGAAGCTTTCTTT	CASSQDWFKGGTEAFF
TRBV9	18	few	TRBJ2-5	TRBD2	TGTGCCAGCAGCGCGGGACTAGCGGGGGGCGGGCGTCTAGAGACCCAGTACTTC	CASSAGLAGGGRLETQYF
TRBV5-1	15	few	TRBJ2-7	TRBD1	TGCGCCAGCAGCCCACCCGACGACAGGGGAGACGAGCAGTACTTC	CASSPPDDRGDEQYF
TRBV7-9	15	many	TRBJ2-3	TRBD2	TGTGCCAGCAGCCCCGGGACTAGCGGGACAGATACGCAGTATTTT	CASSPGTSGTDTQYF
TRBV15	15	few	TRBJ2-7	-	TGTGCCACCAGCAGAGATAAGAGACAGACTTACGAGCAGTACTTC	CATSRDKRQTYEQYF
TRBV10-3	18	few	TRBJ2-4	-	TGTGCCATCAGCCTTGAGGGGGGCGCCCCTGGGGCCAAAAACATTCAGTACTTC	CAISLEGGAPGAKNIQYF
TRBV6-2/TRBV6-3	15	-	TRBJ2-7	TRBD2	TGTGCCAGCATCTTCCCGGGGGGGAGCTCCTACGAGCAGTACTTC	CASIFPGGSSYEQYF
TRBV27	16	few	TRBJ2-2	TRBD2	TGTGCCAGCAGTCAGCGGACTAGCGGGGGGGCCGGGGAGCTGTTTTTT	CASSQRTSGGAGELFF
TRBV10-3	15	-	TRBJ2-3	-	TGTGCCATCAGTGAGTCCCCACGGGTGACAGATACGCAGTATTTT	CAISESPRVTDTQYF
TRBV21-1	17	few	TRBJ2-4	-	TGTGCCAGCAGCAAAGTGGTCGAAGAACTAGCCAAAAACATTCAGTACTTC	CASSKVVEELAKNIQYF
TRBV28	15	few	TRBJ2-5	TRBD1	TGTGCCAGCAGTTCCTTCCAGGGGGCTAGGGAGACCCAGTACTTC	CASSSFQGARETQYF
TRBV7-9	13	once	TRBJ1-6	-	TGTGCCAGCAGCCGGGGACGGGATTCACCCCTCCACTTT	CASSRGRDSPLHF
TRBV6-5	16	-	TRBJ2-5	-	TGTGCCAGCAGTTACTCGTTATTAGCGGTTGTGGAGACCCAGTACTTC	CASSYSLLAVVETQYF
TRBV5-6	13	-	TRBJ2-1	TRBD2	TGTGCCGCGGGGGAGGGCCCCTACAATGAGCAGTTCTTC	CAAGEGPYNEQFF
TRBV4-1	16	-	TRBJ2-2	-	TGCGCCAGCAGCCAAGCTGCGGGACTTCCCTCCGGGGAGCTGTTTTTT	CASSQAAGLPSGELFF
TRBV27	15	-	TRBJ1-2	-	TGTGCCAGCAGCTCGACCAAGGGCAGGCCCGGTGGCTACACCTTC	CASSSTKGRPGGYTF
TRBV5-1	16	-	TRBJ2-7	TRBD1	TGCGCCAGCAGCCCCGTCCGGGACAGGGATACCTACGAGCAGTACTTC	CASSPVRDRDTYEQYF
TRBV10-3	14	-	TRBJ1-2	-	TGTGCCATCAGACCACAGGGAGGAGCGGTTGGCTACACCTTC	CAIRPQGGAVGYTF
TRBV12-3/TRBV12-4	17	few	TRBJ1-5	-	TGTGCCAGCAGTTTAGATGGGGCGGGACTTAGCAATCAGCCCCAGCATTTT	CASSLDGAGLSNQPQHF
TRBV20-1	13	-	TRBJ1-6	TRBD1	TGCAGTGCTAGTAGGGACAGGGATTCACCCCTCCACTTT	CSASRDRDSPLHF
TRBV5-1	13	-	TRBJ2-5	TRBD1	TGCGCCAGTCACCGGGACAGGCAAGAGACCCAGTACTTC	CASHRDRQETQYF
TRBV5-1	15	-	TRBJ2-1	-	TGCGCCAGCAGCTTGGAGGGACCCAATTGGAATGAGCAGTTCTTC	CASSLEGPNWNEQFF
TRBV5-5	14	-	TRBJ2-3	TRBD2	TGTGCCAGCAGCTTGTTGAGGGGAGGGGATACGCAGTATTTT	CASSLLRGGDTQYF
TRBV5-1	18	few	TRBJ2-3	TRBD2	TGCGCCAGCAGCTTGTCACCAAGCGGGGGGCCCCGCACAGATACGCAGTATTTT	CASSLSPSGGPRTDTQYF
TRBV5-1	13	few	TRBJ1-2	-	TGCGCCAGCAGCTTGACGGGGAGCTATGGCTACACCTTC	CASSLTGSYGYTF
TRBV11-2	16	-	TRBJ2-1	-	TGTGCCAGCAGCCCAAGGGGGGCATCCCCGGACAATGAGCAGTTCTTC	CASSPRGASPDNEQFF
TRBV20-1	15	-	TRBJ2-7	TRBD2	TGCAGTGCTACTCCCCTGACTAGCGGGGGGTACGAGCAGTACTTC	CSATPLTSGGYEQYF